This T cell receptor (beta chain) comes out of a study of CD8 T cells in Susac syndrome. Healthy donors constituted the controls, which were matched for age and sex. TEMRA cells were enriched by FACS, while CD8+ and CD4+ T cells were obtained through a negative isolation that was performed magnetically. Random hexamers served to reverse transcribe roughly 0.5 to 1 ug RNA. TCRdb independently ran MiXCR on the immunoSEQ multiplex PCR reads; one entry per CDR3 protein. In the table there are around 45,000 distinct CDR3 sequences, nearly 95% of which are singletons. Trimming left V 4 bases short and J 2 bases short, with 15 bases between. Per the germline V gene, CDR1 is SEHNR and CDR2 is FQNEAQ (reference sequence). The CDR3 spans 15 residues.

Sequencing input: CD8+ T cells from PBMCs. The TCR sequence derives from a human donor in good health. This chain uses TRBV7-9 with TRBJ2-7; D perhaps matches TRBD1 (5 bases). Here the CDR3 reads CASSSEATATYEQYF. The CDR3 coding sequence is TGTGCCAGCAGCTCGGAAGCGACAGCAACCTACGAGCAGTACTTC.